This T cell receptor beta chain was captured in a study of blood T cell repertoires in COVID-19. The V gene lost 5 bases and the J gene lost 7 bases, with 15 bases spanning the gap. The CDR3 runs to 14 residues. Germline V gene data show CDR1 as LGHNT and CDR2 as FRNRAP. In the original analysis: Amplification from reference gene primers served as the basis for estimated nucleated cell counts. TCRdb keeps only in-frame clones here, not all; method: immunoSEQ multiplex PCR. The V and J calls and clone size come from that table; D and trimming were worked out from the DNA. The sample holds under 300,000 clones, 70% to 90% seen once.

What was sequenced was peripheral blood. The TCR comes from a woman between 25 and 40 years old with active or convalescent COVID-19. The chain recombines TRBV12-5 with TRBJ2-1; perhaps TRBD2 as D (5 bases). CDR3 sequence reads: CASGKSGGLNEQFF. In DNA, the CDR3 is TGTGCTAGTGGTAAAAGCGGAGGATTAAATGAGCAGTTCTTC.